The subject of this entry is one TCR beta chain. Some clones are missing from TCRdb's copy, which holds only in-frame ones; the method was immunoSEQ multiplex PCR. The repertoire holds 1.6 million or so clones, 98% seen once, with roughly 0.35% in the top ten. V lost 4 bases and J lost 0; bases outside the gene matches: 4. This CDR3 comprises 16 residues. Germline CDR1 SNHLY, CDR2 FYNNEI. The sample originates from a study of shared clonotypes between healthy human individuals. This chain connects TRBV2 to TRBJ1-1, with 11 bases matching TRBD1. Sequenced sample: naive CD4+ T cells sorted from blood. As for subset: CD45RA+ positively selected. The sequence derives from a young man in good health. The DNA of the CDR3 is TGTGCCAGCAGTGGGACAGGGGGCCTGATGAACACTGAAGCTTTCTTT. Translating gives CASSGTGGLMNTEAFF.